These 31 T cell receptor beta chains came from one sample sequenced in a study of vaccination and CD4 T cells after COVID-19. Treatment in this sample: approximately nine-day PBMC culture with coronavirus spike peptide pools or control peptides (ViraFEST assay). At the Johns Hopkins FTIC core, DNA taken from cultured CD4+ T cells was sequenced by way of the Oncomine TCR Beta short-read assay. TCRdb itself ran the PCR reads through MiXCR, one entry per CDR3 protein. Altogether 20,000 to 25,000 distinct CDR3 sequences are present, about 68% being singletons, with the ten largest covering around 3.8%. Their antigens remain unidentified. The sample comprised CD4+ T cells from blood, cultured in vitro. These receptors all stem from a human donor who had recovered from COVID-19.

The chain's CDR3 is CSARGSMGVDTQYF. In nucleotides, the CDR3 is TGCAGTGCTAGGGGCTCAATGGGAGTAGATACGCAGTATTTT. The rearrangement links TRBV20-1 to TRBJ2-3; tentatively, D is TRBD2 (5 bases). Trimming stripped 3 bases from V and 5 bases from J, with 15 bases between. CDR1 is DFQATT, CDR2 SNEGSKA, per germline (reference sequence). This CDR3 contains 14 residues.

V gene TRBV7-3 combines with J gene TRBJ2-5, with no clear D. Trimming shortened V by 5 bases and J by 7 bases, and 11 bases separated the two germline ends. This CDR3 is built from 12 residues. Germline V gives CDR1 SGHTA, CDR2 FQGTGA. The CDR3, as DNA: TGTGCCAGCAGCGACACTTCGGGGACCCAGTACTTC. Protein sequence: CASSDTSGTQYF.

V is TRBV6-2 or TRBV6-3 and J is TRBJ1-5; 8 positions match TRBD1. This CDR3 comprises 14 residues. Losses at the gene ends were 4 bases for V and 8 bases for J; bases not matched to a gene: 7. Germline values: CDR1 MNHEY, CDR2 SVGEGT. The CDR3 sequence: CASSWDRLKEPQHF. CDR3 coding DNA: TGTGCCAGCAGTTGGGACAGGTTAAAGGAGCCCCAGCATTTT.

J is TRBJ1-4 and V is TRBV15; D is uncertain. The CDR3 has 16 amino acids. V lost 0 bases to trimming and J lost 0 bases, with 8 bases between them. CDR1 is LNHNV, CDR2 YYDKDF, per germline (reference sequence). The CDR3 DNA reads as TGTGCCACCAGCAGAGATTGGACGGCAACTAATGAAAAACTGTTTTTT. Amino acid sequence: CATSRDWTATNEKLFF.

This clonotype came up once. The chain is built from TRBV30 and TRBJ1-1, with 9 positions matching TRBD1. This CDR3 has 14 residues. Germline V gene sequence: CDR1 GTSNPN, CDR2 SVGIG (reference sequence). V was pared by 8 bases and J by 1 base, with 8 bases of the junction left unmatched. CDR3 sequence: CAVHTGGWNTEAFF. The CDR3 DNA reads TGTGCCGTACACACAGGGGGCTGGAACACTGAAGCTTTCTTT.

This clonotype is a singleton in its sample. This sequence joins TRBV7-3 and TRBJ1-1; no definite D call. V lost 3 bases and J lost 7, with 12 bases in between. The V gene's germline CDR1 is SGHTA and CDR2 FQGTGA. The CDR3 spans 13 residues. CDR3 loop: CASSLGRLNEAFF. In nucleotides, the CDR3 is TGTGCCAGCAGCTTGGGCCGTTTGAATGAAGCTTTCTTT.

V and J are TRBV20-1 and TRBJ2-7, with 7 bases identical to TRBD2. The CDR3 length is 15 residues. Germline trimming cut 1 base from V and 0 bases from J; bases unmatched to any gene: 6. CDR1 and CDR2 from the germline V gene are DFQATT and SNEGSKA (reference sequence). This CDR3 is CSARAWGGSSYEQYF. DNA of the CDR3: TGCAGTGCTAGAGCCTGGGGCGGGAGCTCCTACGAGCAGTACTTC.

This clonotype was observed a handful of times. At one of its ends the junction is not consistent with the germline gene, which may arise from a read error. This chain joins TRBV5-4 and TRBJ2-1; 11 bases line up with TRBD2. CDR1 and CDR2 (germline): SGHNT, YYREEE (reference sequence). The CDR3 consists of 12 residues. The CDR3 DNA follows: TGTGCCAGCAGCTATAGCGGGAGGGCCGCGATCTTC. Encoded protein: CASSYSGRAAIF.

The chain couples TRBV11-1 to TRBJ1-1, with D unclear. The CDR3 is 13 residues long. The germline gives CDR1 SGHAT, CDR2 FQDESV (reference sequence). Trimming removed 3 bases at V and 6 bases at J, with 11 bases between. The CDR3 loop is CASSFTQEAEAFF. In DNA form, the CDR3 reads TGTGCCAGCAGCTTCACTCAAGAGGCTGAAGCTTTCTTT.

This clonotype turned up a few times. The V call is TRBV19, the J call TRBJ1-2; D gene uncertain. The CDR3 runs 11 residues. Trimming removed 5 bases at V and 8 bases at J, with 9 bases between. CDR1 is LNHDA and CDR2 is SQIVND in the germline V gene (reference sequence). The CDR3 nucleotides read TGTGCCAGTAGTGCTTACGGGGGCTACACCTTC. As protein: CASSAYGGYTF.

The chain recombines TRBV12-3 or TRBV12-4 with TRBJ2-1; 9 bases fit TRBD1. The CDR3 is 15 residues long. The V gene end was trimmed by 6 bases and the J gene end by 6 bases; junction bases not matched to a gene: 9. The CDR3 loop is CASRLTGGSPNEQFF. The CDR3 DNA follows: TGTGCCAGCAGACTCACAGGGGGCAGTCCCAATGAGCAGTTCTTC.

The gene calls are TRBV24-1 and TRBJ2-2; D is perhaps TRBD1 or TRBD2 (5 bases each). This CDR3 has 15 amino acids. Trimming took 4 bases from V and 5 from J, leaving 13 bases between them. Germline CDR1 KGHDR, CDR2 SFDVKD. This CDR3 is CATSERGSGTGELFF. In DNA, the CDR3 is TGTGCCACCAGTGAACGGGGCTCTGGTACCGGGGAGCTGTTTTTT.

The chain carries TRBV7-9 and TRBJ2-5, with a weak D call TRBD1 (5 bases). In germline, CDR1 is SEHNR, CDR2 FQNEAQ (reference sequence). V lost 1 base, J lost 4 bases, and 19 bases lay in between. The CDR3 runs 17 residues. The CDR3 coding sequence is TGTGCCAGCAGCTTAGTCCACGGACCTCCCAGGGCAGAGACCCAGTACTTC. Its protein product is CASSLVHGPPRAETQYF.

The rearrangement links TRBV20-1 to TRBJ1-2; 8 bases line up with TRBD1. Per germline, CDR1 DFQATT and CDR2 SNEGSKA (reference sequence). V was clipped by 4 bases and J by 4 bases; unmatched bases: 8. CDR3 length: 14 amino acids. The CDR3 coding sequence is TGCAGTGCTACGACGGACAGGGTGGTCTATGGCTACACCTTC. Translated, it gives CSATTDRVVYGYTF.

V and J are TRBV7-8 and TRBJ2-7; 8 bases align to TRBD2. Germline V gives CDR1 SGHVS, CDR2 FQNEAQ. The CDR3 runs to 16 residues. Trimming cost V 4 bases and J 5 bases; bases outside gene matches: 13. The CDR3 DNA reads TGTGCCAGCAGCTCCCTAGGGGCGGGAGGTTCCCACGAGCAGTACTTC. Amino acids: CASSSLGAGGSHEQYF.

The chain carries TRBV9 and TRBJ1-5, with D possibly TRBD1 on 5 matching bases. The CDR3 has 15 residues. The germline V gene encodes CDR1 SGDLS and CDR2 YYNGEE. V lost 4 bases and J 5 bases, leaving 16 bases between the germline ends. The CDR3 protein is CASSYEGLRHQPQHF. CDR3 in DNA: TGTGCCAGCAGCTACGAGGGACTGCGGCATCAGCCCCAGCATTTT.

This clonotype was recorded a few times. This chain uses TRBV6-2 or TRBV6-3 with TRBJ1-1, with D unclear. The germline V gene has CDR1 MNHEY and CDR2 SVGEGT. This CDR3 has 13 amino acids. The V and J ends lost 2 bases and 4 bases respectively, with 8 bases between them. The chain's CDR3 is CASSYGLVTEAFF. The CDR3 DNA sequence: TGTGCCAGCAGTTACGGGTTGGTCACTGAAGCTTTCTTT.

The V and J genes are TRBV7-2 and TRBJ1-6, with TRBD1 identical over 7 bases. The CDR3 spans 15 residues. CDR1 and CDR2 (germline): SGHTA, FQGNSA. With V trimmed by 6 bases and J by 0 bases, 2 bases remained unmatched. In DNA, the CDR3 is TGTGCCAGCAGTGGGGACAGCTCCTATAATTCACCCCTCCACTTT. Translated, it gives CASSGDSSYNSPLHF.

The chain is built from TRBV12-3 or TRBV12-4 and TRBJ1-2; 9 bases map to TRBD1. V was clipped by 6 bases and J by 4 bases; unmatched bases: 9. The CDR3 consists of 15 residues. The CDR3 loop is CASRPTGGEGYGYTF. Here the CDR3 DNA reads TGTGCCAGCAGACCTACAGGGGGCGAAGGCTATGGCTACACCTTC.

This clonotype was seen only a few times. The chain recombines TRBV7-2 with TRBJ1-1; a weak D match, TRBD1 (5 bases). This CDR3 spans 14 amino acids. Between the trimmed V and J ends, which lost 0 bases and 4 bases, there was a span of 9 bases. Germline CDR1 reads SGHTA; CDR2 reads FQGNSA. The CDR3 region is CASSLAQGATEAFF. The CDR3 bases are TGTGCCAGCAGCTTAGCGCAAGGGGCCACTGAAGCTTTCTTT.

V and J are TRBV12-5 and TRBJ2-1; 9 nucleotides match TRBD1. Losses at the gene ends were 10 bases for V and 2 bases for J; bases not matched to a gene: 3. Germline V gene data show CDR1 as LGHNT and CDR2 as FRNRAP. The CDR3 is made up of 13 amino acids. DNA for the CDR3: TGTGCTACCGGACAGGGGACCTACAATGAGCAGTTCTTC. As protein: CATGQGTYNEQFF.

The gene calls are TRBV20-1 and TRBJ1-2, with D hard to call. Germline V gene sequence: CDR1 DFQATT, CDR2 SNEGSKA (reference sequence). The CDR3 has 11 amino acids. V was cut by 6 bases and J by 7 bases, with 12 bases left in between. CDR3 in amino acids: CSAPVGVGYTF. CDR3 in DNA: TGCAGTGCCCCTGTCGGGGTTGGCTACACCTTC.

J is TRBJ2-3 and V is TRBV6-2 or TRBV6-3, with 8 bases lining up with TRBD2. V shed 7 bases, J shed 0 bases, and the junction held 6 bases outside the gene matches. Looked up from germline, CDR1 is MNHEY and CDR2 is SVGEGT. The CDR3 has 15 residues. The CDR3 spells CASTQTSASTDTQYF. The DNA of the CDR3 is TGTGCCAGCACACAGACTAGCGCCAGCACAGATACGCAGTATTTT.

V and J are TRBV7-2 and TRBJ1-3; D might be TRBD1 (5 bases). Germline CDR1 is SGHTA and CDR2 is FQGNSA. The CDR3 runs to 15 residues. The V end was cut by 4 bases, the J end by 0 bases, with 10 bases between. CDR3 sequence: CASSSRASSGNTIYF. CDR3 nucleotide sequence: TGTGCCAGCAGCTCCAGGGCATCCTCTGGAAACACCATATATTTT.

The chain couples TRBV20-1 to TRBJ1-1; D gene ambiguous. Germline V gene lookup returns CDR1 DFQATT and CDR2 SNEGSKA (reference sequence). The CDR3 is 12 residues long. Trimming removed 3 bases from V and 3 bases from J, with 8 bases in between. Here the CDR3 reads CSASEGYTEAFF. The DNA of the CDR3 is TGCAGTGCTAGCGAAGGCTACACTGAAGCTTTCTTT.

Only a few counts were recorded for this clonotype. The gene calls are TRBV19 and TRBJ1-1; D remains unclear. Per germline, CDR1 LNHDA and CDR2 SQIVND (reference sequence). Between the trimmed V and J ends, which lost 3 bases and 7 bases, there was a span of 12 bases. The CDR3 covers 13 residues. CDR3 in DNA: TGTGCCAGTAGTATCTTGTCGGGAGGTGAAGCTTTCTTT. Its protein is CASSILSGGEAFF.

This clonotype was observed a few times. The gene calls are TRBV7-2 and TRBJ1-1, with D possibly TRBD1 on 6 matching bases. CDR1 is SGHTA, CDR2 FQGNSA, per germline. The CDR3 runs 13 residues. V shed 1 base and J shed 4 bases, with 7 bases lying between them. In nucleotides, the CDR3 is TGTGCCAGCAGCTTAGTGACAGGCACTGAAGCTTTCTTT. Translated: CASSLVTGTEAFF.

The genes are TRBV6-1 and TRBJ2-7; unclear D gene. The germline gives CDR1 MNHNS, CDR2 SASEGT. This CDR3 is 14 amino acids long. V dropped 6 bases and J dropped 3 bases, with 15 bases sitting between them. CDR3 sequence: CASSDTLGIYEQYF. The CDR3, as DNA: TGTGCCAGCAGCGACACCCTCGGTATCTACGAGCAGTACTTC.

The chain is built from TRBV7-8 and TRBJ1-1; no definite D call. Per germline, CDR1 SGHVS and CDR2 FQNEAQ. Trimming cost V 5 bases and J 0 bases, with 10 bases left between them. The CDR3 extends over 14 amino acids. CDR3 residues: CASSPWTVNTEAFF. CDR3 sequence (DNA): TGTGCCAGCAGCCCGTGGACGGTGAACACTGAAGCTTTCTTT.

Here the CDR3 reads CATSDLLAGAETQYF. Written as DNA, the CDR3 is TGTGCCACCAGTGATTTACTAGCGGGCGCTGAGACCCAGTACTTC. The rearrangement links TRBV24-1 to TRBJ2-5; TRBD2 matches 9 bases. V lost 1 base to trimming and J lost 5 bases; unmatched junction nucleotides: 4. Germline V gene data show CDR1 as KGHDR and CDR2 as SFDVKD. This CDR3 region has 15 residues.

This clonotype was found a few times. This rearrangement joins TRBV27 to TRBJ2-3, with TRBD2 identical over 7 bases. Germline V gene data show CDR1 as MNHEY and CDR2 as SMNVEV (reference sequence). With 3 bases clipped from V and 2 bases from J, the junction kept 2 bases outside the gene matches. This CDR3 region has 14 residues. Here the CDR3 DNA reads TGTGCCAGCAGTTTTGGGAGGGTCACAGATACGCAGTATTTT. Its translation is CASSFGRVTDTQYF.